What follows are 10 T cell receptor beta chains derived from one specimen sequenced in a study of T cell responses to AZD1222 COVID-19 vaccine. Using immunoSEQ multiplex PCR, the repertoire was profiled, and TCRdb retains in-frame clones only, with some absent. The sample includes around 100,000 clones, approximately 90% of them seen just once. The sequencing used peripheral blood, collected on day 0 of AZD1222 vaccination. The receptors were sampled from an adult in good health.

This sequence joins TRBV4-1 and TRBJ1-4; D unresolved. CDR1 and CDR2 (germline): MGHRA, YSYEKL. The V and J ends lost 0 bases and 11 bases respectively, with 13 bases between them. This CDR3 spans 14 amino acids. The CDR3 protein is CASSQELTVEKLFF. CDR3 bases: TGCGCCAGCAGCCAAGAACTGACGGTTGAGAAACTGTTTTTT.

In DNA form, the CDR3 reads TGCGCCAGCAGCTTGGGGGACAGGGTTAACACTGAAGCTTTCTTT. Protein sequence: CASSLGDRVNTEAFF. The chain combines TRBV5-1 with TRBJ1-1, with 9 bases lining up with TRBD1. The germline V gene has CDR1 SGHRS and CDR2 YFSETQ. The CDR3 has 15 residues. The junction had 2 bases not matched to a gene; V was cut back by 0 bases and J by 2 bases. The variable domain in full, with the rest retrieved from reference TRBV5-1 and TRBJ1-1, is KAGVTQTPRYLIKTRGQQVTLSCSPISGHRSVSWYQQTPGQGLQFLFEYFSETQRNKGNFPGRFSGRQFSNSRSEMNVSTLELGDSALYLCASSLGDRVNTEAFFGQGTRLTVV.

The chain combines TRBV10-2 with TRBJ2-7, with 13 nucleotides matching TRBD2. Germline CDR1 WSHSY, CDR2 SAAADI. CDR3 length: 14 amino acids. Trimming at V came to 4 bases and at J to 6 bases, leaving 3 bases not matched to a gene. The CDR3 is CASSGTSGRGEQYF. CDR3 sequence (DNA): TGCGCCAGCAGTGGCACTAGCGGGAGGGGCGAGCAGTACTTC.

The chain employs TRBV15 and TRBJ2-2; 9 bases map to TRBD1. The CDR3 is made up of 18 amino acids. CDR1 and CDR2 (germline): LNHNV, YYDKDF (reference sequence). The V and J ends lost 1 base and 2 bases, in that order; junction bases with no gene match: 8. In DNA, the CDR3 is TGTGCCACCAGCAGAGCCGGGACAGGGTGGGTCAACACCGGGGAGCTGTTTTTT. Its protein product is CATSRAGTGWVNTGELFF.

The chain links TRBV4-3 to TRBJ1-4, with 8 bases that match TRBD1. Losses at the gene ends were 3 bases for V and 12 bases for J; bases not matched to a gene: 9. The CDR3 has 14 amino acids. Germline-derived CDR1 and CDR2 are LGHNA and YSLEER. CDR3 in DNA: TGCGCCAGCAGCCAGGGACAGGTTGGGGTAGAACTGTTTTTT. Amino acids: CASSQGQVGVELFF.

The chain recombines TRBV28 with TRBJ1-4; D might be TRBD1 (5 bases). The V and J ends lost 7 bases and 8 bases respectively, with 17 bases between them. The CDR3 runs 14 residues. Germline-derived CDR1 and CDR2 are MDHEN and SYDVKM. The DNA for the CDR3 is TGTGCCAGCACCTCAGTCAGGGTAGACGAAAAACTGTTTTTT. Translating it yields CASTSVRVDEKLFF.

The chain recombines TRBV18 with TRBJ2-3, with 9 bases matching TRBD2. Trimming cost V 3 bases and J 6 bases; bases outside gene matches: 10. The CDR3 has 16 amino acids. Germline V gene lookup returns CDR1 KGHSH and CDR2 LQKENI. The CDR3: CASSPLLRTSEDTQYF. DNA for the CDR3: TGTGCCAGCTCACCGTTACTGCGGACTAGCGAGGATACGCAGTATTTT.

The chain joins TRBV19 to TRBJ1-1; unclear D gene. Deletions cut 6 bases from V and 1 base from J, with 12 bases between. CDR1 LNHDA and CDR2 SQIVND come from the germline V gene (reference sequence). The CDR3 consists of 14 residues. Here the CDR3 DNA reads TGTGCCAGTAGGCTAGGACGGGGGAACACTGAAGCTTTCTTT. Amino acid sequence: CASRLGRGNTEAFF.

This rearrangement joins TRBV6-1 to TRBJ1-2; D remains unclear. The ends were cut back, 0 bases at V and 8 bases at J, with 19 bases in the middle. Germline V gene sequence: CDR1 MNHNS, CDR2 SASEGT. There are 16 residues in the CDR3. CDR3 sequence (DNA): TGTGCCAGCAGTGAAGCGGCCCAGGCGCCTCGTATCGGCTACACCTTC. It specifies CASSEAAQAPRIGYTF.

The rearrangement links TRBV20-1 to TRBJ2-1; D may be TRBD2 (6 bases). CDR3 length equals 14 residues. The germline V gene encodes CDR1 DFQATT and CDR2 SNEGSKA (reference sequence). The V end lost 3 bases, the J end lost 9 bases, and 18 bases lay between the germline ends. The CDR3 spells CSASSYRRGAEQFF. The CDR3 coding sequence is TGCAGTGCTAGTAGTTACAGGAGGGGCGCTGAGCAGTTCTTC.